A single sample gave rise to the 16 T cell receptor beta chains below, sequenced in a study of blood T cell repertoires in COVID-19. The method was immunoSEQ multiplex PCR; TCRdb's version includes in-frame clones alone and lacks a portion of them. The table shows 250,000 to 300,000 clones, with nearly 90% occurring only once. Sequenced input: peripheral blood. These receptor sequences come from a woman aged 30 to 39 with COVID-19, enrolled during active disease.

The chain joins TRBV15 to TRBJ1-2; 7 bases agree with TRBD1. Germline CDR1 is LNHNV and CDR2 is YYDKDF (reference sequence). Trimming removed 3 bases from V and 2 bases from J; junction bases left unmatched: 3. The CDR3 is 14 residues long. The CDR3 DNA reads TGTGCCACCAGCAGCCGGGACAGAAACTATGGCTACACCTTC. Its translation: CATSSRDRNYGYTF. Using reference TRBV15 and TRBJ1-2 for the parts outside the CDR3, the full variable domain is DAMVIQNPRYQVTQFGKPVTLSCSQTLNHNVMYWYQQKSSQAPKLLFHYYDKDFNNEADTPDNFQSRRPNTSFCFLDIRSPGLGDTAMYLCATSSRDRNYGYTFGSGTRLTVV.

CDR3 amino acids: CASSQPRGFYVNTIYF. In nucleotides, the CDR3 is TGTGCCAGCAGCCAACCTAGGGGGTTCTATGTAAACACCATATATTTT. This sequence joins TRBV3-1 (or the pseudogene TRBV3-2) and TRBJ1-3; tentative D call: TRBD1 (6 bases). V gave up 2 bases and J gave up 6 bases, with 17 bases separating them. Germline assignment: CDR1 LGHDT and CDR2 YNNKEL (reference sequence). The CDR3 is 16 residues long.

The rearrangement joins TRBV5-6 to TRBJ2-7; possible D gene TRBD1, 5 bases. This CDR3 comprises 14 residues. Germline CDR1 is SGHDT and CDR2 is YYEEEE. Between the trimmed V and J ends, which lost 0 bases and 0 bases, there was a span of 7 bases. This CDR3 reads CASSLGQRSYEQYF. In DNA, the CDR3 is TGTGCCAGCAGCTTGGGACAGCGCTCCTACGAGCAGTACTTC.

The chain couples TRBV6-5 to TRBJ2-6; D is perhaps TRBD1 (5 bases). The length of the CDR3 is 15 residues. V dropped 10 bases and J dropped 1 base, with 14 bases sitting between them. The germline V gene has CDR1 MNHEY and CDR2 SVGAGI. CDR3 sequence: CATIWGGSGANVLTF. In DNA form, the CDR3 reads TGTGCCACCATCTGGGGCGGATCTGGGGCCAACGTCCTGACTTTC.

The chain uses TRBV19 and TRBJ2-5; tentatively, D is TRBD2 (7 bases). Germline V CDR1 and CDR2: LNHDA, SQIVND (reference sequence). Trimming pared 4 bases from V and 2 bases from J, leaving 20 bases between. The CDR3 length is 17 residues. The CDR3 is CASSSLDAGARQETQYF. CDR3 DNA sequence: TGTGCCAGTAGTAGCCTCGACGCGGGGGCGCGGCAAGAGACCCAGTACTTC.

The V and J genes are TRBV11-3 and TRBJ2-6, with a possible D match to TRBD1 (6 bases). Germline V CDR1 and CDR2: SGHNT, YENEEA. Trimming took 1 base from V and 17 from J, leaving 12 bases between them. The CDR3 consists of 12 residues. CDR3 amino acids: CASSLVWGHMTF. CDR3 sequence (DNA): TGTGCCAGCAGCTTAGTATGGGGACATATGACTTTC.

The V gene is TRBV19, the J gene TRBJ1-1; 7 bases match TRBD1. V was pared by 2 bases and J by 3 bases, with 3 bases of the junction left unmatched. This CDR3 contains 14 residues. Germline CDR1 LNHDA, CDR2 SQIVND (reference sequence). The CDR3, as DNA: TGTGCCAGTAGTATAAAAGGGGGCCACACTGAAGCTTTCTTT. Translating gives CASSIKGGHTEAFF. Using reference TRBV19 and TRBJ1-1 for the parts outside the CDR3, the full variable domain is DGGITQSPKYLFRKEGQNVTLSCEQNLNHDAMYWYRQDPGQGLRLIYYSQIVNDFQKGDIAEGYSVSREKKESFPLTVTSAQKNPTAFYLCASSIKGGHTEAFFGQGTRLTVV.

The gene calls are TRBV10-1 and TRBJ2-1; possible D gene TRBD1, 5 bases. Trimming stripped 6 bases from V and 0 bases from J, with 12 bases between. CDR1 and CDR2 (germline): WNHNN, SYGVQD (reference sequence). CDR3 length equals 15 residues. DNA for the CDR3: TGCGCCAGCAGCGTTGACAGCAGCTCCTACAATGAGCAGTTCTTC. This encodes CASSVDSSSYNEQFF.

CDR3 nucleotide sequence: TGCGCCAGCAGCCCCCCCGGGACTTTAAATTCACCCCTCCACTTT. It specifies CASSPPGTLNSPLHF. The V call is TRBV4-1, the J call TRBJ1-6; TRBD1 might be the D (5 bases). CDR1 is MGHRA and CDR2 is YSYEKL in the germline V gene. Trimming took 4 bases from V and 7 from J, leaving 14 bases between them. This CDR3 is 15 amino acids long.

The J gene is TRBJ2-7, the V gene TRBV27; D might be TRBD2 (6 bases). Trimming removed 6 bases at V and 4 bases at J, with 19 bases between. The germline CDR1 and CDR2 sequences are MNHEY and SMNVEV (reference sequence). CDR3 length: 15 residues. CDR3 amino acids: CASSWQLASEYEQYF. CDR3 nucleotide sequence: TGTGCCAGCAGCTGGCAGCTTGCTAGCGAGTACGAGCAGTACTTC.

The DNA of the CDR3 is TGCAGCGTTGATGGGGGCGGGGAAGCTTTCTTT. Amino acids: CSVDGGGEAFF. J is TRBJ1-1 and V is TRBV29-1; D may be TRBD1 (6 bases). CDR3 length equals 11 residues. CDR1 is SQVTM and CDR2 is ANQGSEA in the germline V gene. Trimming took 3 bases from V and 8 from J, leaving 10 bases between them.

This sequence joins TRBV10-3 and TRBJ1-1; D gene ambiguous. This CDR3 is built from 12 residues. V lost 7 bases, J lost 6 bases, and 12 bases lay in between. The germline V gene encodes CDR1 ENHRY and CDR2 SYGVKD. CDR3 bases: TGTGCCATCAAGCGGGCATCGTCTGAAGCTTTCTTT. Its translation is CAIKRASSEAFF.

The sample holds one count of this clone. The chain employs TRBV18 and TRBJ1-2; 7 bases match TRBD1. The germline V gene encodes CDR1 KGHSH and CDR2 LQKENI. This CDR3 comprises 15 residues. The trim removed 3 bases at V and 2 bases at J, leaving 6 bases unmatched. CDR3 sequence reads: CASSPSQGSNYGYTF. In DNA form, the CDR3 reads TGTGCCAGCTCACCGTCACAGGGGTCGAACTATGGCTACACCTTC.

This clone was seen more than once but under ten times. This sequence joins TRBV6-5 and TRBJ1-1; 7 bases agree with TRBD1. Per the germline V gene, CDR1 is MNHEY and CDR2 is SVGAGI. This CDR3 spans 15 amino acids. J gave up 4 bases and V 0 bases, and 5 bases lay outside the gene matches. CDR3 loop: CASSYSSSGGTEAFF. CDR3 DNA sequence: TGTGCCAGCAGTTACTCCTCTTCAGGGGGCACTGAAGCTTTCTTT.

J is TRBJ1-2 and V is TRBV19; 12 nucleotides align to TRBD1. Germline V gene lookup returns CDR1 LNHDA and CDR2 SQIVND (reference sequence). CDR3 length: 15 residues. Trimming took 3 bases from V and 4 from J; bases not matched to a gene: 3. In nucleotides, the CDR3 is TGTGCCAGTAGTATTGGGACAGGGGGCGTCTATGGCTACACCTTC. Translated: CASSIGTGGVYGYTF.

The CDR3 DNA sequence: TGTGCCAGCAGGTTCTATGGTAGCACAGATACGCAGTATTTT. This sequence encodes CASRFYGSTDTQYF. The chain is built from TRBV11-2 and TRBJ2-3, with unresolved D. The V gene's germline CDR1 is SGHAT and CDR2 FQNNGV. Trimming cost V 6 bases and J 0 bases, with 10 bases left between them. CDR3 length equals 14 residues.